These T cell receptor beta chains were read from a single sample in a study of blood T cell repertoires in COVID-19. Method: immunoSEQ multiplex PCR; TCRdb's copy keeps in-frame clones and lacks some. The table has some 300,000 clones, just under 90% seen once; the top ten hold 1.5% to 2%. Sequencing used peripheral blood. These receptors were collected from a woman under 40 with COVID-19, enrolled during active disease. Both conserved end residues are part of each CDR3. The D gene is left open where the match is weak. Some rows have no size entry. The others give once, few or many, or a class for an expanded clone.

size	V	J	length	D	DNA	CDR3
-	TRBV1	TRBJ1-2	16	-	TGCACCAGCAGCCAAGGATCGGGGATTCCCTTCTATGGCTACACCTTC	CTSSQGSGIPFYGYTF
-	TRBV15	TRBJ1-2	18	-	TGTGCCACCAGCAGAAAATTCTCTGGGGCCATGAGTCATTATGGCTACACCTTC	CATSRKFSGAMSHYGYTF
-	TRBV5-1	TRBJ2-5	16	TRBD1	TGCGCCAGCAGCTTGATGAGGCAGGGGGCGAGGAAGACCCAGTACTTC	CASSLMRQGARKTQYF
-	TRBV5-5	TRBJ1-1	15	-	TGTGCCAGCAGACAATTGACAGGCATGAACACTGAAGCTTTCTTT	CASRQLTGMNTEAFF
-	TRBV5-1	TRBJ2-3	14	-	TGCGCCAGCAGTAGGGGGGGCTCCCCAGATACGCAGTATTTT	CASSRGGSPDTQYF
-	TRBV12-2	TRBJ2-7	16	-	TGTGCAAGTCGCTTAGCAGGGGGGACTAGCGGCTACGAGCAGTACTTC	CASRLAGGTSGYEQYF
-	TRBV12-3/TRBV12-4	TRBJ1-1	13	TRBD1	TGTGCCAGCAGTTTGAGGGGGCACACTGAAGCTTTCTTT	CASSLRGHTEAFF
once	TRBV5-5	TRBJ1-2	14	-	TGTGCCAGCAGCTTGGCGCCAGCTAACTATGGCTACACCTTC	CASSLAPANYGYTF
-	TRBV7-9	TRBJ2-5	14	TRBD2	TGTGCCAGCAGACCTTCGGGGGGCCAAGAGACCCAGTACTTC	CASRPSGGQETQYF
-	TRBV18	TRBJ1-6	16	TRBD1	TGTGCCAGCTCACCAAGGGACAGGGTTTCGGGTTCACCCCTCCACTTT	CASSPRDRVSGSPLHF
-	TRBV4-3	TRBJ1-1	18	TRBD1	TGCGCCAGCAGCCTGAACACCCTAAGACAGGGAGGGAACACTGAAGCTTTCTTT	CASSLNTLRQGGNTEAFF
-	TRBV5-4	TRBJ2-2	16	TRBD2	TGTGCCAGCAGCGCTTTTAGCGGGGTCAACACCGGGGAGCTGTTTTTT	CASSAFSGVNTGELFF
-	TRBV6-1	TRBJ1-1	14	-	TGTGCCAGCAGTGATGTACAGAGGAACACTGAAGCTTTCTTT	CASSDVQRNTEAFF
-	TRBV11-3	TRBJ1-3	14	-	TGTGCCAGCAGCTCCCCCCGGTACGGAAACACCATATATTTT	CASSSPRYGNTIYF
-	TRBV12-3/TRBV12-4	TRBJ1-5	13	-	TGTGCCAGCAGCACAAACAGGGACCAGCCCCAGCATTTT	CASSTNRDQPQHF
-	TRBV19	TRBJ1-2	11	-	TGTGCCAGTAGTATCGCGGATGGCTACACCTTC	CASSIADGYTF
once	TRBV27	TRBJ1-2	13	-	TGTGCCAGCAGCCCGTCGGCAGGCTATGGCTACACCTTC	CASSPSAGYGYTF
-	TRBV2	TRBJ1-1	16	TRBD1	TGTGCCAGCAGATACAGGGGCGGAATAGTTTGGACTGAAGCTTTCTTT	CASRYRGGIVWTEAFF
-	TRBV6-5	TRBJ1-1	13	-	TGTGCCAGCAAAACAGGGATGAACACTGAAGCTTTCTTT	CASKTGMNTEAFF
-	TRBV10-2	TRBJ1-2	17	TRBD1	TGCGCCAGCATAAATCAGCCGGGACAGGGGGCGAAAAGGGGCTACACCTTC	CASINQPGQGAKRGYTF
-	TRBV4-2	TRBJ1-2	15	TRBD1	TGTGCCAGCAGCCAGTGGGGGGGACAGGGTGCGGGCTACACCTTC	CASSQWGGQGAGYTF
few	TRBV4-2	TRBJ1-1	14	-	TGTGCCAGCAGCCCCCAAGGGGGGGTTACTGAAGCTTTCTTT	CASSPQGGVTEAFF
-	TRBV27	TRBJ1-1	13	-	TGTGCCAGCAGCACGACAGGACTCGGTGAAGCTTTCTTT	CASSTTGLGEAFF
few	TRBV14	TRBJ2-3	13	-	TGTGCCAGCAGCCATTTAATGACAGATACGCAGTATTTT	CASSHLMTDTQYF
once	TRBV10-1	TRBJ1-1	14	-	TGCGCCAGCAGCCTAACCGATGGGAACACTGAAGCTTTCTTT	CASSLTDGNTEAFF
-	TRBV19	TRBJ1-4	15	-	TGTGCCACTAAGACAATCCGGGACAATAATGAAAAACTGTTTTTT	CATKTIRDNNEKLFF
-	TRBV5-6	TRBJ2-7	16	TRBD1	TGTGCCAGCAGCTTGTGGGGGACAGGGAGCTCCTACGAGCAGTACTTC	CASSLWGTGSSYEQYF
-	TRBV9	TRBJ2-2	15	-	TGTGCCAGCAGCGTAACGGGGTTCTCCACCGGGGAGCTGTTTTTT	CASSVTGFSTGELFF
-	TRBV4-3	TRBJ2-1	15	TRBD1	TGCGCCAGCAGCGAAACAGGGGCGACCTACAATGAGCAGTTCTTC	CASSETGATYNEQFF
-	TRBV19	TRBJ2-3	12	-	TGTGCCAGTAGTGTCAGGGCCGATACGCAGTATTTT	CASSVRADTQYF
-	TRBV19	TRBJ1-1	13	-	TGTGCCAGTAGTATACAGGGGTCCATGGGAGCTTTCTTT	CASSIQGSMGAFF
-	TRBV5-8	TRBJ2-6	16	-	TGTGCCAGCAGCCTGGAAGAGAGTGCCGGGGCCAACGTCCTGACTTTC	CASSLEESAGANVLTF
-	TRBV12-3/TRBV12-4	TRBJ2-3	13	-	TGTGCCAGCAGTTTGGCCGTCACAGATACGCAGTATTTT	CASSLAVTDTQYF
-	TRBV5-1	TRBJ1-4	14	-	TGCGCCAGCAGCTTCGGGAGCGGGAATGAAAAACTGTTTTTT	CASSFGSGNEKLFF
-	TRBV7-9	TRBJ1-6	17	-	TGTGCCAGCAGCTTAAAGGTCATAGGAGGAACTAATTCACCCCTCCACTTT	CASSLKVIGGTNSPLHF
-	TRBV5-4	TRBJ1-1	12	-	TGTGCCAGCAGCTCAGGGTATACTGAAGCTTTCTTT	CASSSGYTEAFF
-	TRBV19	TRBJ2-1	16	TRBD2	TGTGCCAGTAGTGTAAGCGGGGGGAGCTCCTACAATGAGCAGTTCTTC	CASSVSGGSSYNEQFF
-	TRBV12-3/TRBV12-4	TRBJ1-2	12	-	TGTGCCAGCAGTGAGGGTAACGGCGGCTACACCTTC	CASSEGNGGYTF
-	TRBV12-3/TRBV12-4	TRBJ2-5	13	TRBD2	TGTGCCAGCAGAGCTAGCGGGAGAGAGACCCAGTACTTC	CASRASGRETQYF
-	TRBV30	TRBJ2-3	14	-	TGTGCCTGTTCTACAGGGCCCCCCACAGATACGCAGTATTTT	CACSTGPPTDTQYF
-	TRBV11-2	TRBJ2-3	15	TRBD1	TGTGCCAGCAGCTATAACAGGGGTGTCACAGATACGCAGTATTTT	CASSYNRGVTDTQYF
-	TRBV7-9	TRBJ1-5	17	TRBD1	TGTGCCAGCAGCTTAGGATGGACAGGGGGTGACAATCAGCCCCAGCATTTT	CASSLGWTGGDNQPQHF
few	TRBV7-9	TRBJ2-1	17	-	TGTGCCAGCAGCTCCATTCGGACTGCTAGCTCCTACAATGAGCAGTTCTTC	CASSSIRTASSYNEQFF
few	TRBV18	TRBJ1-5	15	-	TGTGCCAGCTCACCAAATCCCGGGGTTAGACAGCCCCAGCATTTT	CASSPNPGVRQPQHF
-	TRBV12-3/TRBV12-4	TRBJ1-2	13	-	TGTGCCAGCACTACCGGACGTAGGGGAAACTACACCTTC	CASTTGRRGNYTF
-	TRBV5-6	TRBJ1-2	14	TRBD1	TGTGCCACAAAGGGGACAGGGGTCGGCTATGGCTACACCTTC	CATKGTGVGYGYTF
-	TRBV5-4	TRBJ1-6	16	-	TGTGCCAGCAACTATAACCGGGATAACTATAATTCACCCCTCCACTTT	CASNYNRDNYNSPLHF
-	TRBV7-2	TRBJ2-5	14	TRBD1	TGTGCCAGCAGTTACAGGGGCGGAGGAGAGACCCAGTACTTC	CASSYRGGGETQYF
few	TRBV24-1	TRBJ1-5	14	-	TGTGCCACCAGTCCCCGGGAAGGCAATCAGCCCCAGCATTTT	CATSPREGNQPQHF
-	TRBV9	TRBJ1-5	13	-	TGTGCCAGCAGCCAGGCTAGCGGGGAGCCCCAGCATTTT	CASSQASGEPQHF
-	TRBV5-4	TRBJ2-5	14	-	TGTGCCAGCAGCTTGATGGCCGCTCGAAGGACCCAGTACTTC	CASSLMAARRTQYF
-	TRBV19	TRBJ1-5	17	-	TGTGCCAGTAGTTCTCAGAGGGCTTCTCGGGGCAATCAGCCCCAGCATTTT	CASSSQRASRGNQPQHF
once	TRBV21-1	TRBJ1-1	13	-	TGTGCCAGCAGAGGCCAATACGACAGTGAAGCTTTCTTT	CASRGQYDSEAFF
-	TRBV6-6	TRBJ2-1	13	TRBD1	TGTGCCACCGGGACAGGGTTTAACAATGAGCAGTTCTTC	CATGTGFNNEQFF
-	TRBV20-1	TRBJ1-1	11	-	TGCAGTGCAAGGGGATTCACTGAAGCTTTCTTT	CSARGFTEAFF